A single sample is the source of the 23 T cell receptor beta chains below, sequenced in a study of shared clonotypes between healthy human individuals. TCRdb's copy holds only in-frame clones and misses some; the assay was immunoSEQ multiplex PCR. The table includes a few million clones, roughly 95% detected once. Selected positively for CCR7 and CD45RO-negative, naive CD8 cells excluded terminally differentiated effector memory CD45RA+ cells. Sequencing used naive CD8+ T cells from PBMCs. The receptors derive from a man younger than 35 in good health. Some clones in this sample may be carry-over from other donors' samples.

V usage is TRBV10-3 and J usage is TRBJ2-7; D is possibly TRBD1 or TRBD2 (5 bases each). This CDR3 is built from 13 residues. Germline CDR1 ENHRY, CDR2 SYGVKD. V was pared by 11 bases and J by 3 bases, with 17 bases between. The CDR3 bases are TGTGCCCACGCCGGGACGGAGAACTACGAGCAGTACTTC. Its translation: CAHAGTENYEQYF.

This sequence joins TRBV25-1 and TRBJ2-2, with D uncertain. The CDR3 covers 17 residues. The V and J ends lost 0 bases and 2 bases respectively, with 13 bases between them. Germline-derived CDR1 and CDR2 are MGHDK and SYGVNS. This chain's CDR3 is CASSEYFIRHNTGELFF. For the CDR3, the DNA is TGTGCCAGCAGTGAATATTTTATTCGGCACAACACCGGGGAGCTGTTTTTT.

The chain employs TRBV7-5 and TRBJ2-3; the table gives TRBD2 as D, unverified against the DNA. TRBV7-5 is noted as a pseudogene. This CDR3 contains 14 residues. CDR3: CARSGLRSTDTQYF. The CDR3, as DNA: TGTGCCAGAAGCGGTCTGCGGAGCACAGATACGCAGTATTTT.

This CDR3 reads CASSSSGQNYGYTF. The CDR3 nucleotides are TGTGCCAGCAGTTCTTCTGGACAGAACTATGGCTACACCTTC. The chain has TRBV27 and TRBJ1-2; D might be TRBD1 (6 bases). Germline values: CDR1 MNHEY, CDR2 SMNVEV (reference sequence). The CDR3 is 14 residues long. Deletions cut 4 bases from V and 2 bases from J, with 11 bases between.

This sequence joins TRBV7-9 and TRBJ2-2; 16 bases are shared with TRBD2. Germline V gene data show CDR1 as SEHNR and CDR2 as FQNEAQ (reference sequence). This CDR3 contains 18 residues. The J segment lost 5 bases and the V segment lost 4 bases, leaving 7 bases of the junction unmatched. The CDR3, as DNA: TGTGCCAGCAGCTGGGGACTAGCGGGAGGGACAAGTACCGGGGAGCTGTTTTTT. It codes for CASSWGLAGGTSTGELFF.

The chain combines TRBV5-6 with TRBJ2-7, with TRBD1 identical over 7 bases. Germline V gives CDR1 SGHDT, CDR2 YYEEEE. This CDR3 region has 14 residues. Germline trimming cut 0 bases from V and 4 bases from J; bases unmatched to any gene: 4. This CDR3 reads CASSLGQGGYEQYF. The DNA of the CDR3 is TGTGCCAGCAGCTTGGGACAGGGTGGGTACGAGCAGTACTTC.

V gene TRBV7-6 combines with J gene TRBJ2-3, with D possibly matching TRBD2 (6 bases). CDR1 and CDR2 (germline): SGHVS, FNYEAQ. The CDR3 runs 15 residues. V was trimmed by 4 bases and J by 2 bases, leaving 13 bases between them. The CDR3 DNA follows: TGTGCCAGCAGCTCGGCGCAGGGACTCACAGATACGCAGTATTTT. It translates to CASSSAQGLTDTQYF.

The CDR3 region is CASSPRLRVPQETQYF. In DNA form, the CDR3 reads TGTGCCAGCAGCCCCCGCCTAAGGGTCCCTCAAGAGACCCAGTACTTC. This rearrangement joins TRBV21-1 to TRBJ2-5. TRBV21-1 is a recognized pseudogene. The CDR3 is 16 residues long.

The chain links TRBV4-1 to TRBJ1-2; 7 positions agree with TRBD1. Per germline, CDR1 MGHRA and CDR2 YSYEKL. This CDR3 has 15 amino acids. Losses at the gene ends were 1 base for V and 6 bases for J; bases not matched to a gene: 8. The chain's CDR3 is CASSQANVGQHGYTF. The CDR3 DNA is TGCGCCAGCAGCCAAGCAAACGTGGGACAGCATGGCTACACCTTC.

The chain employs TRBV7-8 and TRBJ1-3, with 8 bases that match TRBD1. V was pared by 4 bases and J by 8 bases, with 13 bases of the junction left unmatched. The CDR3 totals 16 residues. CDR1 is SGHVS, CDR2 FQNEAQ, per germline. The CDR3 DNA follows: TGTGCCAGCAGCTCACCTCAGACAGGGGAAGGACACACCATATATTTT. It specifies CASSSPQTGEGHTIYF. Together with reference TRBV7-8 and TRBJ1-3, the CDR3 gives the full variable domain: GAGVSQSPRYKVAKRGQDVALRCDPISGHVSLFWYQQALGQGPEFLTYFQNEAQLDKSGLPSDRFFAERPEGSVSTLKIQRTQQEDSAVYLCASSSPQTGEGHTIYFGEGSWLTVV.

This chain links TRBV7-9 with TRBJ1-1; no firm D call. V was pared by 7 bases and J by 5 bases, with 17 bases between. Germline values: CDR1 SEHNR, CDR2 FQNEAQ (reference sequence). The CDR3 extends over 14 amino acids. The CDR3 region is CASTPGYQETEAFF. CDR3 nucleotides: TGTGCCAGCACCCCAGGCTACCAAGAGACTGAAGCTTTCTTT.

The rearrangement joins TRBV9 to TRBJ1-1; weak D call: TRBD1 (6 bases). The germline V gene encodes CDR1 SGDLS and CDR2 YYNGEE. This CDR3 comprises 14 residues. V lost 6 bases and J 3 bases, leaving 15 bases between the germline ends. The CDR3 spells CASTPHRADTEAFF. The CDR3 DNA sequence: TGTGCCAGCACCCCCCACAGGGCAGACACTGAAGCTTTCTTT.

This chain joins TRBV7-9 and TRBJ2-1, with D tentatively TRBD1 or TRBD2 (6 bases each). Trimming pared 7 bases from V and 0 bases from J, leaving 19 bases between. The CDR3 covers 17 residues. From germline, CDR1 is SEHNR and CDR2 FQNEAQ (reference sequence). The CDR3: CASIGGGAPSSYNEQFF. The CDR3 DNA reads TGTGCCAGCATTGGGGGCGGGGCCCCGAGCTCCTACAATGAGCAGTTCTTC.

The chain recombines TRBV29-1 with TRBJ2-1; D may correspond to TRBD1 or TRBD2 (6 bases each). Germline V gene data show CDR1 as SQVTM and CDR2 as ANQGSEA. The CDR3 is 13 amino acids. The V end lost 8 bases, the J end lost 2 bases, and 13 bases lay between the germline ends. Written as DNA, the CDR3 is TGCAGCTCGGTGGGGGGCCCCTACAATGAGCAGTTCTTC. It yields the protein CSSVGGPYNEQFF.

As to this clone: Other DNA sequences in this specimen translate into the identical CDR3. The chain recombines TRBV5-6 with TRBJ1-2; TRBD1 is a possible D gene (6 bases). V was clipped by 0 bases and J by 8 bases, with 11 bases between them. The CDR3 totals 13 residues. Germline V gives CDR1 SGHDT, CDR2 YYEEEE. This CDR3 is CASSLGGGSGYTF. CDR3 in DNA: TGTGCCAGCAGCTTGGGTGGGGGCAGCGGCTACACCTTC.

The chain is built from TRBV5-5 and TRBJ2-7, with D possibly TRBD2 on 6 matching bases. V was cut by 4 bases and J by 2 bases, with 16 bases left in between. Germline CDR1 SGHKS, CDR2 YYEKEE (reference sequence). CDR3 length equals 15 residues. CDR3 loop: CASSPETWGAYEQYF. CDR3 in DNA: TGTGCCAGCAGCCCCGAGACATGGGGGGCCTACGAGCAGTACTTC.

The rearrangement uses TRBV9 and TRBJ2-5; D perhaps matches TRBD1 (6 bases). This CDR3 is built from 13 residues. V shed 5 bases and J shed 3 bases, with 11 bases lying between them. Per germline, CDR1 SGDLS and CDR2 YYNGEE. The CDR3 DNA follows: TGTGCCAGCAGAGCTGCAGGGGAAGAGACCCAGTACTTC. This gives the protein CASRAAGEETQYF.

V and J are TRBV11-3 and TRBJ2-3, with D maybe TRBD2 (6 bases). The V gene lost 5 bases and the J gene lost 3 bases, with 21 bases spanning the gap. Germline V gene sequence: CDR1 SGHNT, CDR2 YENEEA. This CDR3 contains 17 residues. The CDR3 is CASSQGGVRLTTDTQYF. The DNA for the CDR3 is TGTGCCAGCAGCCAAGGAGGGGTGCGTCTTACGACAGATACGCAGTATTTT.

For the CDR3, the DNA is TGTGCCAGTAGTATCTTCGGGGCTGGGGCCAACGTCCTGACTTTC. Its translation is CASSIFGAGANVLTF. The chain joins TRBV19 to TRBJ2-6, with a tentative D call TRBD2 (5 bases). V was cut by 3 bases and J by 2 bases, with 8 bases left in between. This CDR3 comprises 15 residues. Germline CDR1 reads LNHDA; CDR2 reads SQIVND (reference sequence).

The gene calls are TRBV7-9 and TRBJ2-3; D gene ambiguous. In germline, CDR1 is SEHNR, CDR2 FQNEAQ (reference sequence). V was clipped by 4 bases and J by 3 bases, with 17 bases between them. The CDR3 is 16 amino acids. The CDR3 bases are TGTGCCAGCAGCTGGGTAGAAGTTCTCAGTACAGATACGCAGTATTTT. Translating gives CASSWVEVLSTDTQYF.

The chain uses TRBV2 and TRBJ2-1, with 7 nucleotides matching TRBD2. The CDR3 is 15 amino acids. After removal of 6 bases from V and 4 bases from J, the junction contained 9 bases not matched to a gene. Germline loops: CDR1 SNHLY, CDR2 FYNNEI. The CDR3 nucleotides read TGTGCCAGCAGCCTACGGGGGGAGGTATACAATGAGCAGTTCTTC. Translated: CASSLRGEVYNEQFF.

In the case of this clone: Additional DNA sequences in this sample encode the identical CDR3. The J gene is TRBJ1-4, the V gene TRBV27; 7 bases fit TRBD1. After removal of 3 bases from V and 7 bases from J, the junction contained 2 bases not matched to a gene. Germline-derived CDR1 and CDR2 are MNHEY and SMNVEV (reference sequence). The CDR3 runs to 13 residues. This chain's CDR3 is CASSLQGGEKLFF. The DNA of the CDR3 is TGTGCCAGCAGTTTGCAGGGGGGTGAAAAACTGTTTTTT.

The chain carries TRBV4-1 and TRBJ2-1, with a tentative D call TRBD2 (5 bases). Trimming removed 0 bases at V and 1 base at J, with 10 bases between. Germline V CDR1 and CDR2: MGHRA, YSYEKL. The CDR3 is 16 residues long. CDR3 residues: CASSQETGRSYNEQFF. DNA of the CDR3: TGCGCCAGCAGCCAAGAAACGGGAAGATCCTACAATGAGCAGTTCTTC.